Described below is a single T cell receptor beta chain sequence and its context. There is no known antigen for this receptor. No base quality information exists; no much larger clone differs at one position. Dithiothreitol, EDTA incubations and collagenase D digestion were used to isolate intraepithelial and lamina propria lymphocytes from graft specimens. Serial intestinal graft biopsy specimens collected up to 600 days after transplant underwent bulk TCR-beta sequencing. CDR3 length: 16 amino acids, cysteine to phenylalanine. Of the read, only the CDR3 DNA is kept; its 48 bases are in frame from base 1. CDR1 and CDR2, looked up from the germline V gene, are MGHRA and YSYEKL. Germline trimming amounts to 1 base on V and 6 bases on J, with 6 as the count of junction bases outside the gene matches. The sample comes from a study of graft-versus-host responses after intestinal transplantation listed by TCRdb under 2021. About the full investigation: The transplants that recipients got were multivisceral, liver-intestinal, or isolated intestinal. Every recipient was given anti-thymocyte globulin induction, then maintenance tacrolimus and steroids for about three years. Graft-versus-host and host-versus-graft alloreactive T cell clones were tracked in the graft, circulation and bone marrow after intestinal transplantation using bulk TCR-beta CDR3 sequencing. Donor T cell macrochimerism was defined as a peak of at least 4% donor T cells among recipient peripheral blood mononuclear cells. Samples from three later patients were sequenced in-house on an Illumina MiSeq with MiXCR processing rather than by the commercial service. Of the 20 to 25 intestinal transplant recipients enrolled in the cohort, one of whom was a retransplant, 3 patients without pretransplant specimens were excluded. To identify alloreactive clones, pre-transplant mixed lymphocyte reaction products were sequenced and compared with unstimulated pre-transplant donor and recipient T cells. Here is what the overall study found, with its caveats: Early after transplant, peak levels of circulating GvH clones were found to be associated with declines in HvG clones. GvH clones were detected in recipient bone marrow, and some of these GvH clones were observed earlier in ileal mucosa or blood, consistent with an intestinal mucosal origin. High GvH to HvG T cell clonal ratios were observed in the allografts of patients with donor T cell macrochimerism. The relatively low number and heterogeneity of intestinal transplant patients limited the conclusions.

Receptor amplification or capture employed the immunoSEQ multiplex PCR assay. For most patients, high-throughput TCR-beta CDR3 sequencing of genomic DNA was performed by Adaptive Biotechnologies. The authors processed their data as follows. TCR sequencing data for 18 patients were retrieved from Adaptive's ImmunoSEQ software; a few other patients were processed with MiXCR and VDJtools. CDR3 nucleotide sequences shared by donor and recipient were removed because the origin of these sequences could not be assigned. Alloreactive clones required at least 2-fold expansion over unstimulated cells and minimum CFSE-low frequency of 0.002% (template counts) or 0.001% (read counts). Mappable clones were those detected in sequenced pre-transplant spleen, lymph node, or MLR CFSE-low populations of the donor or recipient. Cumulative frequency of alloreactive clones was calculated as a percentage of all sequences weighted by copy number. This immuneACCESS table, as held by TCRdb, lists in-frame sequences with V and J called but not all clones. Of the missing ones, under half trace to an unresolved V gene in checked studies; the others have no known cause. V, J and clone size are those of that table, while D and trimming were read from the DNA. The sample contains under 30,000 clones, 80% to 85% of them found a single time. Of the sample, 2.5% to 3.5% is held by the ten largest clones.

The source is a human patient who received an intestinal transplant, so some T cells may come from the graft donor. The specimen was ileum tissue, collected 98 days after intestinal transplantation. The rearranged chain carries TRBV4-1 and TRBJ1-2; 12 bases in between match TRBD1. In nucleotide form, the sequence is TGCGCCAGCAGCCAAGGTTCCGGGACAGGGGGCCATGGCTACACCTTC. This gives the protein CASSQGSGTGGHGYTF.